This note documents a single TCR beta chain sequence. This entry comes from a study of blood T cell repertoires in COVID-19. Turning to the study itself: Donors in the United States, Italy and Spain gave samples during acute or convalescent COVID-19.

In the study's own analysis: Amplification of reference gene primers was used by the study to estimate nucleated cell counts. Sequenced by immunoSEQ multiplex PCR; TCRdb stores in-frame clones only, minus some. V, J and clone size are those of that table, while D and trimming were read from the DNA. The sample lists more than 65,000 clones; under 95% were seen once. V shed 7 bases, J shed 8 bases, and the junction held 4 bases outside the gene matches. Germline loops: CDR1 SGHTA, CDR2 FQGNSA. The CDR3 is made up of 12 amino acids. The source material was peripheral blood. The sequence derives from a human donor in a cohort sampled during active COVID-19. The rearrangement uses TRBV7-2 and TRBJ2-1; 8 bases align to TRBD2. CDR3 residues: CASIGGGDEQFF. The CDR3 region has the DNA TGTGCCAGCATCGGGGGGGGAGATGAGCAGTTCTTC.